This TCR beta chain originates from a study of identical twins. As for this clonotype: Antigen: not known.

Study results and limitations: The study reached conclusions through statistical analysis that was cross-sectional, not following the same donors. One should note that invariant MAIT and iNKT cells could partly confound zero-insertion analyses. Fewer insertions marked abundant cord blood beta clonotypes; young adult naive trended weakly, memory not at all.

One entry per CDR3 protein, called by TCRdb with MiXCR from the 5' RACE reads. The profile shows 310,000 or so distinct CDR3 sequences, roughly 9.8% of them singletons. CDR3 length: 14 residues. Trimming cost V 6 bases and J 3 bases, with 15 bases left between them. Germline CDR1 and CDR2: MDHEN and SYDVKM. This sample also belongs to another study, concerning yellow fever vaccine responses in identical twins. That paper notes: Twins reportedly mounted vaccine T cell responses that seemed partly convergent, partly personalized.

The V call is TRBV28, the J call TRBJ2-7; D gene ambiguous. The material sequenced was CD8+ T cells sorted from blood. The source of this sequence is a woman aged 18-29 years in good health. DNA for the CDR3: TGTGCCAGCAGGGTTGTCGGGTTAAACTACGAGCAGTACTTC. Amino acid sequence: CASRVVGLNYEQYF.